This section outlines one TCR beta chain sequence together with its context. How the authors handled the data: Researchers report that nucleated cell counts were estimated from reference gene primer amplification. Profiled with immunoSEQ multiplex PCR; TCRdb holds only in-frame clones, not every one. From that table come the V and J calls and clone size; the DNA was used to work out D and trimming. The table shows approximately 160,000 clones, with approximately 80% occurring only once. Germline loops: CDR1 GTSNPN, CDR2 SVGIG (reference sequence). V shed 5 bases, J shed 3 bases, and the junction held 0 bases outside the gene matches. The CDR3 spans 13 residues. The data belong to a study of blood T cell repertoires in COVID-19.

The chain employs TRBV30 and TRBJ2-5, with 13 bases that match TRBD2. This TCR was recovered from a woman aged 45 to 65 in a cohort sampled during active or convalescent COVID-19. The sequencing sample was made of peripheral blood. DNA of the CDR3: TGTGCCTGGGGGACTAGCGGGGAAGAGACCCAGTACTTC. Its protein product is CAWGTSGEETQYF.